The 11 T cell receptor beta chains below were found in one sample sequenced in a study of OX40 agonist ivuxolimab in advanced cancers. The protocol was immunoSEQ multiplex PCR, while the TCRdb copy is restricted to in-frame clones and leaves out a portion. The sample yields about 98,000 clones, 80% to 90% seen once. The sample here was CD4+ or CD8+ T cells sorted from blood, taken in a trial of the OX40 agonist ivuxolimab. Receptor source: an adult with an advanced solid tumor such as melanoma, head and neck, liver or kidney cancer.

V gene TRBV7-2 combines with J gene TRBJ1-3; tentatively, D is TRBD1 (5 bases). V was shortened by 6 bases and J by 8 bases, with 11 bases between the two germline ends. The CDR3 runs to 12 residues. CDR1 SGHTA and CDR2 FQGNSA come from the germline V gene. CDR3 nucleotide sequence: TGTGCCAGCAGGGCCCAGGGCCACACCATATATTTT. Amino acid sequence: CASRAQGHTIYF.

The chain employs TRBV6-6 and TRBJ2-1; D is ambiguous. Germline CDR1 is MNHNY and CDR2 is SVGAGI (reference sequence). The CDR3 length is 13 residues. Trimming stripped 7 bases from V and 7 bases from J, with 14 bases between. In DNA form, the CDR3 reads TGTGCCAGCACCTACCCCCCTATTAATGAGCAGTTCTTC. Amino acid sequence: CASTYPPINEQFF.

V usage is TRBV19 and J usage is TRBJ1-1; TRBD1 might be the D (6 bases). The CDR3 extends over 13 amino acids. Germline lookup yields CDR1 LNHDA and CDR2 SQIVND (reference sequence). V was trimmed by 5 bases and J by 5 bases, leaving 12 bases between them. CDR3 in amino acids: CASSSIQGTEAFF. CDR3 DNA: TGTGCCAGTAGTTCTATCCAGGGGACTGAAGCTTTCTTT.

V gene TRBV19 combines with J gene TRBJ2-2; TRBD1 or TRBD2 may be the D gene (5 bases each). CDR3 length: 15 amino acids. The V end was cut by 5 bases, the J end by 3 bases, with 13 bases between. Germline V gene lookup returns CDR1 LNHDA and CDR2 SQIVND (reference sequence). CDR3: CASSLGRRDTGELFF. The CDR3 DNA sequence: TGTGCCAGTAGTCTGGGACGGAGAGACACCGGGGAGCTGTTTTTT. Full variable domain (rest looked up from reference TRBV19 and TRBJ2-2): DGGITQSPKYLFRKEGQNVTLSCEQNLNHDAMYWYRQDPGQGLRLIYYSQIVNDFQKGDIAEGYSVSREKKESFPLTVTSAQKNPTAFYLCASSLGRRDTGELFFGEGSRLTVL.

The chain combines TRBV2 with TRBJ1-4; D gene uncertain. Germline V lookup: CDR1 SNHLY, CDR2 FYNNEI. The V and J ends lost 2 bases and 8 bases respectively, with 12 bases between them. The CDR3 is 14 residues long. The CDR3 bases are TGTGCCAGCAGTGAACTTAAGGGCGGCGAAAAACTGTTTTTT. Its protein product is CASSELKGGEKLFF.

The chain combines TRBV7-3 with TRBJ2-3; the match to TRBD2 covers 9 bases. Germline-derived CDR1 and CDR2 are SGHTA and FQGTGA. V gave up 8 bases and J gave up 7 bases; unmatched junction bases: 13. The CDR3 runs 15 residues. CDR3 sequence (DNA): TGTGCCAGCGGGCTGGGGGCGGGAGGGCCGAATACGCAGTATTTT. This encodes CASGLGAGGPNTQYF.

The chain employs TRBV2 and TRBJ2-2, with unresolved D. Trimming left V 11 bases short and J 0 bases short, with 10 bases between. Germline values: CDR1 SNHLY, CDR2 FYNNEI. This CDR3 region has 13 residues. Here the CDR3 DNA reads TGTGCCGGCCGTCCCGCGAACACCGGGGAGCTGTTTTTT. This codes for CAGRPANTGELFF.

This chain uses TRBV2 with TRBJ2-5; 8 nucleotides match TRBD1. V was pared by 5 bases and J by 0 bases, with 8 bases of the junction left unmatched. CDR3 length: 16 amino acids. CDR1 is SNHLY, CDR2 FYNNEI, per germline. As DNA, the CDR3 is TGTGCCAGCAGTTTTCAGGGGGCTACTAACCAAGAGACCCAGTACTTC. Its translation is CASSFQGATNQETQYF.

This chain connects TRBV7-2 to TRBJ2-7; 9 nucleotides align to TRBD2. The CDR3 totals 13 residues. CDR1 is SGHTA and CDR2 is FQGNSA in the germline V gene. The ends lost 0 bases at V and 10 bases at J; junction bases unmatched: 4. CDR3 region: CASSLATSGPQYF. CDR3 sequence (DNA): TGTGCCAGCAGCTTAGCTACTAGCGGGCCACAGTACTTC.

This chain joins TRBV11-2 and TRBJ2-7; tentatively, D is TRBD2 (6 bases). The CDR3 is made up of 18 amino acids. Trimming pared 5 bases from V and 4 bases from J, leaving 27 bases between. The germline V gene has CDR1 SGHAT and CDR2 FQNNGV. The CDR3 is CASSPVGRSLGRTYEQYF. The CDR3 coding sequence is TGTGCCAGCAGCCCCGTGGGGAGGAGCCTGGGACGAACTTACGAGCAGTACTTC. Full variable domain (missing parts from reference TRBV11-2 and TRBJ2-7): EAGVAQSPRYKIIEKRQSVAFWCNPISGHATLYWYQQILGQGPKLLIQFQNNGVVDDSQLPKDRFSAERLKGVDSTLKIQPAKLEDSAVYLCASSPVGRSLGRTYEQYFGPGTRLTVT.

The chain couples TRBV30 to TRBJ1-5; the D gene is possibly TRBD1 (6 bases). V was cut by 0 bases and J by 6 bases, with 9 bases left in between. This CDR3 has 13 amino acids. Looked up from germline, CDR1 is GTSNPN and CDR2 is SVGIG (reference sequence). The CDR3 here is CAWSVQGGQPQHF. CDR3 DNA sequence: TGTGCCTGGAGTGTACAGGGAGGTCAGCCCCAGCATTTT.